This T cell receptor (beta chain) was recovered during a study of Ad26.COV2.S vaccination and SARS-CoV-2 variants. Treatment meaning: about 20 received Ad26.COV2.S at low or high dose, single or two shots; several received placebo; per-sample allocation not given. Following the first vaccine or placebo injection, samples were taken on day 63. To note about this clone: The antigen is unknown.

CDR1 and CDR2 (germline): SGHTA, FQGTGA. This CDR3 region has 13 residues. The germline V and J ends were trimmed by 1 base and 8 bases, with 8 bases remaining between them. Study conclusions and caveats: The study found similar non-spike TCR breadth in vaccine and placebo recipients.

Sequenced by immunoSEQ multiplex PCR; TCRdb stores in-frame clones only, minus some. The sample contains about 420,000 clones, around 87% of which appear only once. This chain links TRBV7-3 with TRBJ2-2; D is undetermined. The source was peripheral blood, collected in a trial of Ad26.COV2.S vaccine versus placebo. This TCR was sampled from a person between 18 and 65 years old who received the Ad26.COV2.S COVID-19 vaccine or a placebo. CDR3 bases: TGTGCCAGCAGCTTAAACTCGCAGGGGGAGCTGTTTTTT. Its translation: CASSLNSQGELFF.